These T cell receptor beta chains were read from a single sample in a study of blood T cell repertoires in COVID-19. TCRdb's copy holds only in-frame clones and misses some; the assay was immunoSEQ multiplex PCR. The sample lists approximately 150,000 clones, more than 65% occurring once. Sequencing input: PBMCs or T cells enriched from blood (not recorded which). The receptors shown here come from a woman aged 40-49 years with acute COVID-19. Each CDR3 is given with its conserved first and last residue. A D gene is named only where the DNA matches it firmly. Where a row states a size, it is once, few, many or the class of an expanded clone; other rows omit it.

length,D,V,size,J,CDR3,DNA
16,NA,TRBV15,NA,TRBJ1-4,CATSSEGLRPREKLFF,TGTGCCACCAGCAGCGAAGGTTTAAGGCCTAGGGAAAAACTGTTTTTT
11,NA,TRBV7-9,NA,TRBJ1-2,CASSSQYGYTF,TGTGCCAGCAGCTCACAGTACGGCTACACCTTC
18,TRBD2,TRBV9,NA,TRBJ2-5,CASSVDPGTSGFLETQYF,TGTGCCAGCAGCGTAGATCCTGGTACTAGCGGGTTCTTAGAGACCCAGTACTTC
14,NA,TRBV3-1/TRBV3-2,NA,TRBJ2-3,CASSQAGFTDTQYF,TGTGCCAGCAGCCAGGCGGGGTTCACAGATACGCAGTATTTT
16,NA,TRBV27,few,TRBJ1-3,CASSPMGGFFGNTIYF,TGTGCCAGCAGTCCAATGGGGGGGTTCTTTGGAAACACCATATATTTT
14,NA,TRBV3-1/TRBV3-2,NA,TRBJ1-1,CASSQEGRVTEAFF,TGTGCCAGCAGCCAAGAGGGCAGGGTAACTGAAGCTTTCTTT
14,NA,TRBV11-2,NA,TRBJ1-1,CASSALKRADYAFF,TGTGCCAGCAGCGCTTTAAAGAGGGCGGATTATGCTTTCTTT
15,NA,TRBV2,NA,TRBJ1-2,CASSPTGPSPYGYTF,TGTGCCAGCAGTCCGACAGGTCCTTCCCCCTATGGCTACACCTTC
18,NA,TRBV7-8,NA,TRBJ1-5,CASSLDPFGGLGNQPQHF,TGTGCCAGCAGCTTAGATCCCTTCGGGGGATTGGGCAATCAGCCCCAGCATTTT
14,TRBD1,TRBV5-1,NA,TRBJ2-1,CASSSDRGHNEQFF,TGCGCCAGCAGCTCCGACAGGGGGCACAATGAGCAGTTCTTC
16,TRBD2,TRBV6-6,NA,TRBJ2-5,CASIQAASGRRETQYF,TGTGCCAGCATCCAGGCGGCTAGCGGGAGGCGGGAGACCCAGTACTTC
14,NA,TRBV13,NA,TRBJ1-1,CASSFRAATTEAFF,TGTGCCAGCAGCTTCAGGGCTGCGACCACTGAAGCTTTCTTT
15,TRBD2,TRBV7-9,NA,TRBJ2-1,CASSSLIAGENEQFF,TGTGCCAGCAGCTCACTCATAGCGGGAGAAAATGAGCAGTTCTTC
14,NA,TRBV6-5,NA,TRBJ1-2,CASSWEGGNYGYTF,TGTGCCAGTTCTTGGGAGGGTGGGAACTATGGCTACACCTTC
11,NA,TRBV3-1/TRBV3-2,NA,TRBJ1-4,CASSLNEKLFF,TGTGCCAGCAGTCTTAATGAAAAACTGTTTTTT
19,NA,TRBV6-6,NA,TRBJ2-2,CASSHPSPPGTPGTGELFF,TGTGCCAGCAGTCACCCATCCCCGCCCGGGACTCCCGGAACCGGGGAGCTGTTTTTT
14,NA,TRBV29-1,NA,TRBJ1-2,CSVEGRGTSYGYTF,TGCAGCGTTGAAGGGAGGGGCACGAGCTATGGCTACACCTTC
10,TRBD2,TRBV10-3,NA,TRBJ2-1,CATGRNEQFF,TGTGCCACCGGGAGGAATGAGCAGTTCTTC
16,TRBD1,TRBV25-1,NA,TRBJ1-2,CATGVGGGARLGGYTF,TGTGCCACCGGAGTAGGAGGGGGCGCTCGGCTGGGCGGCTACACCTTC
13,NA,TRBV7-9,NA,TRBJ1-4,CASRGAGNEKLFF,TGTGCCAGCAGGGGGGCAGGGAATGAAAAACTGTTTTTT
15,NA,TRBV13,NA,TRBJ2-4,CASSLRHPAKNIQYF,TGTGCCAGCAGCTTGCGGCACCCAGCCAAAAACATTCAGTACTTC
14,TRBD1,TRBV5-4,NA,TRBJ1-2,CASSPRDRGTGYTF,TGTGCCAGCAGCCCCCGGGACAGGGGGACCGGCTACACCTTC
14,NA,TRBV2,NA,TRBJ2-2,CASRRDFHGGELFF,TGTGCCAGCCGCCGGGACTTTCATGGCGGGGAGCTGTTTTTT
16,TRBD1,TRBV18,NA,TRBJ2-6,CASSPRDSSGANVLTF,TGTGCCAGCTCACCACGGGACAGCTCTGGGGCCAACGTCCTGACTTTC
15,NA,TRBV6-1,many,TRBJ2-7,CASSETTLGSYEQYF,TGTGCCAGCAGTGAAACTACTCTAGGCTCCTACGAGCAGTACTTC
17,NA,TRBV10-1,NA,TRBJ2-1,CASSESIGARGSNEQFF,TGCGCCAGCAGTGAGTCGATCGGGGCCAGGGGAAGCAATGAGCAGTTCTTC